This TCR beta chain was obtained from a study of identical twins. One entry per CDR3 protein, called by TCRdb with MiXCR from the 5' RACE reads. In the table there are approximately 890,000 distinct CDR3 sequences, 10% to 15% of which are singletons. Findings and limits, study-wide: The study found excess low generation probability among twin-shared out-of-frame alpha sequences.

The CDR3 has 14 residues. With 1 base clipped from V and 3 bases from J, the junction kept 1 base outside the gene matches. Germline CDR1 is SQVTM and CDR2 is ANQGSEA. This clonotype has more than one count but fewer than ten. Its antigen is as yet unknown. Separately, the same data were catalogued under a study of yellow fever vaccine responses in identical twins. From that paper: Twins reportedly showed a vaccine T cell response that seemed partly convergent and partly personalized.

This TCR came from a woman under 30 in good health. The rearrangement links TRBV29-1 to TRBJ2-3, with 10 positions matching TRBD2. Sequencing was performed on PBMCs. The CDR3 nucleotides are TGCAGCGTTGAAGCTAGCGGGGGAACAGATACGCAGTATTTT. This encodes CSVEASGGTDTQYF.